One sample yielded the 4 T cell receptor beta chains listed below, sequenced in a study of cytomegalovirus exposure and HLA in healthy donors. PCR was performed using 60 Vbeta and 13 Jbeta primers. Measured with immunoSEQ multiplex PCR; TCRdb has only the in-frame clones, and not every one. This sample yields tens of thousands of clones, of which 80% are seen a single time; about 30% belongs to the top ten. Sequencing was carried out using PBMCs. The source is a man aged 50 to 60 in good health and CMV-seropositive.

The chain couples TRBV7-9 to TRBJ2-2, with TRBD1 matching 12 bases. The CDR3 is 16 amino acids. Germline CDR1 reads SEHNR; CDR2 reads FQNEAQ (reference sequence). The junction had 6 bases not matched to a gene; V was cut back by 5 bases and J by 5 bases. The CDR3 loop reads CASSMGQGAGTGELFF. The CDR3 bases are TGTGCCAGCAGCATGGGACAGGGGGCTGGAACCGGGGAGCTGTTTTTT. Looking up the rest from reference TRBV7-9 and TRBJ2-2 gives the full variable domain: DTGVSQNPRHKITKRGQNVTFRCDPISEHNRLYWYRQTLGQGPEFLTYFQNEAQLEKSRLLSDRFSAERPKGSFSTLEIQRTEQGDSAMYLCASSMGQGAGTGELFFGEGSRLTVL.

This rearrangement joins TRBV19 to TRBJ2-1; D perhaps matches TRBD1 (5 bases). Trimming took 6 bases from V and 0 from J, leaving 15 bases between them. The CDR3 contains 16 residues. Germline CDR1 LNHDA, CDR2 SQIVND (reference sequence). The CDR3 loop reads CASSRGHLSSYNEQFF. DNA of the CDR3: TGTGCCAGTAGCCGAGGACACCTGAGCTCCTACAATGAGCAGTTCTTC.

This clone appeared a single time. The chain combines TRBV2 with TRBJ2-1, with 11 bases fitting TRBD2. The CDR3 is made up of 12 amino acids. CDR1 is SNHLY and CDR2 is FYNNEI in the germline V gene. The trim removed 4 bases at V and 12 bases at J, leaving 2 bases unmatched. CDR3 loop: CASSVLAGGQFF. The DNA for the CDR3 is TGTGCCAGCAGTGTTCTAGCGGGAGGGCAGTTCTTC.

The V gene is TRBV9, the J gene TRBJ2-7; D remains unclear. Germline V gene lookup returns CDR1 SGDLS and CDR2 YYNGEE. Trimming left V 4 bases short and J 5 bases short, with 13 bases between. The CDR3 covers 13 residues. The CDR3 DNA is TGTGCCAGCAGCCCCCGCCTCAGGAACGAGCAGTACTTC. Translation: CASSPRLRNEQYF.